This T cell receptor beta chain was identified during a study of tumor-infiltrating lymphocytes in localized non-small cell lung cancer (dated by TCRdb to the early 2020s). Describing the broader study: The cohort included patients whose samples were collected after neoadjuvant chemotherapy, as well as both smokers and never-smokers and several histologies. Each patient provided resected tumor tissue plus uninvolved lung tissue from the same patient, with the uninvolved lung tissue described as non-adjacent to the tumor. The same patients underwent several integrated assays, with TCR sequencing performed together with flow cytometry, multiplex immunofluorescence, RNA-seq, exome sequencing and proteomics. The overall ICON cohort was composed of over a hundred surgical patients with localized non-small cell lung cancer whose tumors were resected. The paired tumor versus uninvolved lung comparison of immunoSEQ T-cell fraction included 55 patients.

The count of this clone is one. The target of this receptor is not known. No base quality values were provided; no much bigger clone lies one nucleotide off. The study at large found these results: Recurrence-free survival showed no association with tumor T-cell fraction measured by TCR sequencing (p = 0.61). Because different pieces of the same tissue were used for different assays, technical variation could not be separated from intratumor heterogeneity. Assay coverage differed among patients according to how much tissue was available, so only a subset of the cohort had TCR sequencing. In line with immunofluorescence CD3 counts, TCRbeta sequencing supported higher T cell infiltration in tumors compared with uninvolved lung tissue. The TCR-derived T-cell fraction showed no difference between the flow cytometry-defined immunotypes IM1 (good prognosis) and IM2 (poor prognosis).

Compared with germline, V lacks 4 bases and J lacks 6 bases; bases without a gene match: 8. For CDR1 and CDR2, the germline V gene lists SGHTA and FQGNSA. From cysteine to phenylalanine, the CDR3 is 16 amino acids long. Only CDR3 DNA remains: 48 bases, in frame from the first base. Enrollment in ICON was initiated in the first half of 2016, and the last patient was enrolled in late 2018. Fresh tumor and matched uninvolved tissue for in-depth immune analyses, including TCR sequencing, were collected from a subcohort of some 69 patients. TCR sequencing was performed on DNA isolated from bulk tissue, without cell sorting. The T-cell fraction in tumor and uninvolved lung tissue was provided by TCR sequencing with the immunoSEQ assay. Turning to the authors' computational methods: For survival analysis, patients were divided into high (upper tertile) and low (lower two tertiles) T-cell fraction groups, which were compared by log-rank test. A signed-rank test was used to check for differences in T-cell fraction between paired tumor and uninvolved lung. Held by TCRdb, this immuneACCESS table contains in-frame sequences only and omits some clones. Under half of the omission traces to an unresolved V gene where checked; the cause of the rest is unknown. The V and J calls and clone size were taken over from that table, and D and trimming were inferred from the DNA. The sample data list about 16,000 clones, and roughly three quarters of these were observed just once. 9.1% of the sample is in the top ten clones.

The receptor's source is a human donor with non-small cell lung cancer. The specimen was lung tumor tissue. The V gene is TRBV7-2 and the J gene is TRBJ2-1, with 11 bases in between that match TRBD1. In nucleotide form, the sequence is TGTGCCAGCAGCTCCCAATCAGGGACAGGGGGCAATGAGCAGTTCTTC. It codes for CASSSQSGTGGNEQFF.